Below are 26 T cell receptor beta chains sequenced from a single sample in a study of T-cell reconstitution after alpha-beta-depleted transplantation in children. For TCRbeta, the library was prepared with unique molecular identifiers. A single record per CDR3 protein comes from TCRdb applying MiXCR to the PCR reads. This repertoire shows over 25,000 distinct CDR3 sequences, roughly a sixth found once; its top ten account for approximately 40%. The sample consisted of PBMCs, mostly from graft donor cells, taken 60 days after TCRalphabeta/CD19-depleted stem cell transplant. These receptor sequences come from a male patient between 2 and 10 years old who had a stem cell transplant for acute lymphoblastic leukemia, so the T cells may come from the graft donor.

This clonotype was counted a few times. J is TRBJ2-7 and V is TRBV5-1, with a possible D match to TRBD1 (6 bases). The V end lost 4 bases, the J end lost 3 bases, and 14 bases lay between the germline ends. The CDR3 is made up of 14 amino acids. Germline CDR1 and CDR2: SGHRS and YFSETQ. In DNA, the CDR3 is TGCGCCAGCAGCCGGACAGCTTCTGACTACGAGCAGTACTTC. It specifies CASSRTASDYEQYF.

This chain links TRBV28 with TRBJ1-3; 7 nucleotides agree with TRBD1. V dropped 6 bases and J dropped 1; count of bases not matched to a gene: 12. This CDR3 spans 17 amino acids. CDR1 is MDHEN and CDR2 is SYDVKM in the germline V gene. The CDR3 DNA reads TGTGCCAGCAGCCGGGGGGGGACAGCCATATCTGGAAACACCATATATTTT. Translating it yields CASSRGGTAISGNTIYF.

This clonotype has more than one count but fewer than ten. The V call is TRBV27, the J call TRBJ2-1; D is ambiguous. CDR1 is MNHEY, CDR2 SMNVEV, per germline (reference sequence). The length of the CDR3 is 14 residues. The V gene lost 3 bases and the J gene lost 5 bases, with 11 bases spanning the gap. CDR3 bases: TGTGCCAGCAGTTTTCAGGACCCAGACAATGAGCAGTTCTTC. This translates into CASSFQDPDNEQFF.

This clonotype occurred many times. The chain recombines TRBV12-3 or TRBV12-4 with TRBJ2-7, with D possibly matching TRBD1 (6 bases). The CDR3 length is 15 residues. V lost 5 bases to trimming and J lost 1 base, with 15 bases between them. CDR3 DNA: TGTGCCAGCAGTCCTCCTCGACAGGCGTCCTACGAGCAGTACTTC. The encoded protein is CASSPPRQASYEQYF.

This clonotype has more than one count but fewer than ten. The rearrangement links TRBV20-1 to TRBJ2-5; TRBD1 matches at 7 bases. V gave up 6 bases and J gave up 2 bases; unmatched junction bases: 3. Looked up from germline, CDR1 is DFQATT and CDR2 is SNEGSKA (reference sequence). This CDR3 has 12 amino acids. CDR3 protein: CSADRDQETQYF. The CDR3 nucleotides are TGCAGTGCCGACAGGGATCAAGAGACCCAGTACTTC.

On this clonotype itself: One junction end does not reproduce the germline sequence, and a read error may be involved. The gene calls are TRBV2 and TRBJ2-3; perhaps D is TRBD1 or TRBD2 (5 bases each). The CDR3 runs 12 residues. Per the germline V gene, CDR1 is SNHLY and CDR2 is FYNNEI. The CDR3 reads CASSEVEGMAEF. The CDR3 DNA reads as TGTGCCAGCAGTGAAGTAGAGGGGATGGCAGAATTC.

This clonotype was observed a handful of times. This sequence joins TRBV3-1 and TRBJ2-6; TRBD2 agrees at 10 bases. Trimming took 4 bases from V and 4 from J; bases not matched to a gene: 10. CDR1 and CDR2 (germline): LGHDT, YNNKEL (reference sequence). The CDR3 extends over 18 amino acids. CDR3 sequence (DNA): TGTGCCAGCAGCCCATTCACTAGCGGGGCAGGAGGGGCCAACGTCCTGACTTTC. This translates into CASSPFTSGAGGANVLTF.

The CDR3 DNA is TGCAGTGCGATAAGGGGGCTAGCGGCCACATACGAGCAGTACTTC. Protein product: CSAIRGLAATYEQYF. The V call is TRBV20-1, the J call TRBJ2-7; D is perhaps TRBD1 or TRBD2 (7 bases each). This CDR3 comprises 15 residues. CDR1 is DFQATT and CDR2 is SNEGSKA in the germline V gene (reference sequence). Trimming left V 6 bases short and J 4 bases short, with 22 bases between.

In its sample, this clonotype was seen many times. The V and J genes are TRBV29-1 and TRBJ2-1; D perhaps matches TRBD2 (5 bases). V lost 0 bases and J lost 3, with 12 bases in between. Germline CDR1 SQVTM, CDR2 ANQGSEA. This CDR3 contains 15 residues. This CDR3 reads CSVEDRGRVYNEQFF. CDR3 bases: TGCAGCGTTGAAGATCGAGGGCGGGTCTACAATGAGCAGTTCTTC.

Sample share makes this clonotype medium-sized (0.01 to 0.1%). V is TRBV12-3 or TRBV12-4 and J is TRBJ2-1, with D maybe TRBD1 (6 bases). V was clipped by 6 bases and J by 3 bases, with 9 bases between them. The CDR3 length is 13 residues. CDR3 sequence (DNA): TGTGCCAGCAGGCGGACAGTCTACAATGAGCAGTTCTTC. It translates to CASRRTVYNEQFF.

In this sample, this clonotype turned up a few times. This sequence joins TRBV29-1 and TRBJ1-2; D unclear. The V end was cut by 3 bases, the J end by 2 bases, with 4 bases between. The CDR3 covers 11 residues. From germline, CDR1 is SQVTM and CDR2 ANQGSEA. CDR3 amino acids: CSVEGNYGYTF. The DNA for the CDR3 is TGCAGCGTTGAGGGGAACTATGGCTACACCTTC.

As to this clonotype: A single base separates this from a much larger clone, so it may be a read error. CDR3 residues: CASSFARPNQPQHF. The CDR3 DNA is TGTGCCAGCAGTTTTGCTAGGCCCAATCAGCCCCAGCATTTT. V is TRBV28 and J is TRBJ1-5, with unresolved D. The length of the CDR3 is 14 residues. Germline loops: CDR1 MDHEN, CDR2 SYDVKM. With 3 bases removed from V and 3 bases from J, the gap between germline ends came to 9 bases.

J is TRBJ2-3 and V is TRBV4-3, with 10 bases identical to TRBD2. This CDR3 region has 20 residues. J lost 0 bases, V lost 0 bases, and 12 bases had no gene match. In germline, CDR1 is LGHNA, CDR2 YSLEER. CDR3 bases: TGCGCCAGCAGCCAAGATTTTAGGCCTAGCGGGGGCTCTAGCACAGATACGCAGTATTTT. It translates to CASSQDFRPSGGSSTDTQYF.

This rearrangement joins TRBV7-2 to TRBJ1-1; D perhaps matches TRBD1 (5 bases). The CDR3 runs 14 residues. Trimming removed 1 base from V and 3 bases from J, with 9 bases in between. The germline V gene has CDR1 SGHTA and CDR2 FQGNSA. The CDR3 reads CASSLDPRDTEAFF. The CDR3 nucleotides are TGTGCCAGCAGCTTAGATCCCAGGGACACTGAAGCTTTCTTT.

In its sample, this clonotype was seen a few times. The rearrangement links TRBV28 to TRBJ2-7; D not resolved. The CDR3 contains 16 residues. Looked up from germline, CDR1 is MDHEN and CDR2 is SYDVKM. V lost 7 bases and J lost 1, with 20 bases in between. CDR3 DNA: TGTGCCAGCATGGACGGATACCTGTACTTTTCCTACGAGCAGTACTTC. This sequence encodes CASMDGYLYFSYEQYF. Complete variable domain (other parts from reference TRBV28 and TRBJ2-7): DVKVTQSSRYLVKRTGEKVFLECVQDMDHENMFWYRQDPGLGLRLIYFSYDVKMKEKGDIPEGYSVSREKKERFSLILESASTNQTSMYLCASMDGYLYFSYEQYFGPGTRLTVT.

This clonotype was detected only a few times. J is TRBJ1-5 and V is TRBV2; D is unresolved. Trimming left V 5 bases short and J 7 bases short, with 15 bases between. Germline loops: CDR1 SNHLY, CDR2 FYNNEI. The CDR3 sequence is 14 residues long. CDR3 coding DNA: TGTGCCAGCAGTCCGGACTCGTACCGCCAGCCCCAGCATTTT. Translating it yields CASSPDSYRQPQHF. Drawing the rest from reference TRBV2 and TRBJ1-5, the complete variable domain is EPEVTQTPSHQVTQMGQEVILRCVPISNHLYFYWYRQILGQKVEFLVSFYNNEISEKSEIFDDQFSVERPDGSNFTLKIRSTKLEDSAMYFCASSPDSYRQPQHFGDGTRLSIL.

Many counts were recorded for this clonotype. The CDR3 sequence: CASSQGLRGGSTDTQYF. DNA for the CDR3: TGCGCCAGCAGCCAAGGGCTTCGAGGGGGAAGCACAGATACGCAGTATTTT. The chain carries TRBV4-3 and TRBJ2-3; a weak D match, TRBD1 (6 bases). The CDR3 consists of 17 residues. V shed 1 base and J shed 0 bases, with 14 bases lying between them. Germline CDR1 LGHNA, CDR2 YSLEER.

CDR3 DNA sequence: TGTGCCAGCAGTACCGGGACAGGGAATACCTATAACTATGGCTACACCTTC. Protein product: CASSTGTGNTYNYGYTF. This chain uses TRBV28 with TRBJ1-2; 9 bases agree with TRBD1. This CDR3 is 17 amino acids long. The junction had 11 bases not matched to a gene; V was cut back by 5 bases and J by 1 base. Germline CDR1 and CDR2: MDHEN and SYDVKM.

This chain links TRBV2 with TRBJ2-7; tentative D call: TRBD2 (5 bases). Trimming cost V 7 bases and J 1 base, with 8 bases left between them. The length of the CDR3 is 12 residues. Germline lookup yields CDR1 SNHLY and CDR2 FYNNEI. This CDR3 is CASKRESYEQYF. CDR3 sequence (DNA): TGTGCCAGCAAGAGGGAATCCTACGAGCAGTACTTC.

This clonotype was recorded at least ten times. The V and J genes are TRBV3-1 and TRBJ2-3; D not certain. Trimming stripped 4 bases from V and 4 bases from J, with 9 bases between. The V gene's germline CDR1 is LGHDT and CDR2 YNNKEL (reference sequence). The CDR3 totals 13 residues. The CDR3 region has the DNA TGTGCCAGCAGCCTTAAGGGCGCAGATACGCAGTATTTT. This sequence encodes CASSLKGADTQYF.

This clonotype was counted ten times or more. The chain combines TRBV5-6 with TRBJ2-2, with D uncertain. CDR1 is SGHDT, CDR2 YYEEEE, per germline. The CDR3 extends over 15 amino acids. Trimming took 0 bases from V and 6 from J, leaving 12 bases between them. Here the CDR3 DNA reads TGTGCCAGCAGCTTGGGCCTCTTACCAGCCGGGGAGCTGTTTTTT. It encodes CASSLGLLPAGELFF.

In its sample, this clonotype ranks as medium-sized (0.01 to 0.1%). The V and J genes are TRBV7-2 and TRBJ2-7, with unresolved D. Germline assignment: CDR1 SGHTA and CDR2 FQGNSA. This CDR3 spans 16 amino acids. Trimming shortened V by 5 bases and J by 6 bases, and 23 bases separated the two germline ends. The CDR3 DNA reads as TGTGCCAGCAGCCCTCCACCTAGACAAGCTCACAGCGAGCAGTACTTC. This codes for CASSPPPRQAHSEQYF.

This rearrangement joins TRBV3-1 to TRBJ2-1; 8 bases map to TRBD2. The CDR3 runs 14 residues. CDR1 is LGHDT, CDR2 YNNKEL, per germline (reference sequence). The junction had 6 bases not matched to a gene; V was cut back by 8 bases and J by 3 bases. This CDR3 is CASSRTSSYNEQFF. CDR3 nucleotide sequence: TGTGCCAGCTCCCGGACTAGCAGCTACAATGAGCAGTTCTTC.

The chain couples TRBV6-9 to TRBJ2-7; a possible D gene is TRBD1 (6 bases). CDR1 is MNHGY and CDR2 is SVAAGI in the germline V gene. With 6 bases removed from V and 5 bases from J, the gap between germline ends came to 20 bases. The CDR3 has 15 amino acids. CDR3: CASRLGDIRGHEQYF. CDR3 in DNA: TGTGCCAGCAGACTTGGGGACATAAGAGGACACGAGCAGTACTTC.

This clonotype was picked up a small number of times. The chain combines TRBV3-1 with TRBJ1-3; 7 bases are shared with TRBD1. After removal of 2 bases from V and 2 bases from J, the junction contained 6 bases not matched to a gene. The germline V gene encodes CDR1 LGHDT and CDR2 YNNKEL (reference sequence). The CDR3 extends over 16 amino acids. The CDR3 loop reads CASSQIPGQPGNTIYF. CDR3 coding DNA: TGTGCCAGCAGCCAAATCCCGGGACAGCCTGGAAACACCATATATTTT.

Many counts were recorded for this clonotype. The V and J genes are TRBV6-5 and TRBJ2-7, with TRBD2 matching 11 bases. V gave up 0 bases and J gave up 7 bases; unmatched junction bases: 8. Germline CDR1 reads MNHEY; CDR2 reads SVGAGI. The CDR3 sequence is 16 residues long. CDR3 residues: CASSYSAVAGGREQYF. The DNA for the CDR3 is TGTGCCAGCAGTTACTCCGCGGTAGCGGGGGGGAGGGAGCAGTACTTC.